The next 24 T cell receptor beta chains were all read from a single sample in a study of T-cell memory formation after mild COVID-19. MiXCR, applied by TCRdb to the 5' RACE reads, yields one record per CDR3 protein. The table lists fewer than 650,000 distinct CDR3 sequences, 20% to 25% of them singletons, with 7% to 9% in the top ten. Sequencing was performed on PBMCs or a T cell subset sorted from them (not recorded which). These receptor sequences come from an adult woman who had mild COVID-19 (a few samples of this study predate the infection). Cell type and time point are not known.

This clonotype was seen a handful of times. The genes are TRBV3-1 and TRBJ2-5, with 9 bases identical to TRBD2. This CDR3 is 16 amino acids long. Per germline, CDR1 LGHDT and CDR2 YNNKEL (reference sequence). V was clipped by 0 bases and J by 6 bases; unmatched bases: 8. CDR3 region: CASSQEAGGPTKTQYF. The CDR3 coding sequence is TGTGCCAGCAGCCAAGAGGCGGGGGGGCCGACGAAGACCCAGTACTTC.

The chain couples TRBV24-1 to TRBJ1-2; D possibly corresponds to TRBD1 (6 bases). The CDR3 sequence is 14 residues long. The V and J ends lost 7 bases and 4 bases respectively, with 15 bases between them. Germline V gene lookup returns CDR1 KGHDR and CDR2 SFDVKD. This chain's CDR3 is CATRGPDRRYGYTF. CDR3 sequence (DNA): TGTGCCACCAGGGGCCCCGACAGGCGCTATGGCTACACCTTC.

This clonotype was detected only a few times. This chain uses TRBV24-1 with TRBJ1-2; tentatively, D is TRBD1 (5 bases). This CDR3 is 13 amino acids long. Germline CDR1 reads KGHDR; CDR2 reads SFDVKD. V was shortened by 4 bases and J by 4 bases, with 9 bases between the two germline ends. The CDR3 nucleotides read TGTGCCACCAGTGAGGGGACGGCCTATGGCTACACCTTC. Residues: CATSEGTAYGYTF.

This clonotype was recorded a few times. The chain employs TRBV4-1 and TRBJ2-3, with a tentative D call TRBD1 (5 bases). The CDR3 is 15 amino acids. The germline V and J ends were trimmed by 1 base and 6 bases, with 14 bases remaining between them. Germline V CDR1 and CDR2: MGHRA, YSYEKL. Here the CDR3 reads CASSQGKAAGDTQYF. The CDR3 region has the DNA TGCGCCAGCAGCCAAGGGAAGGCGGCAGGGGATACGCAGTATTTT.

This clonotype has more than one count but fewer than ten. This chain uses TRBV10-3 with TRBJ2-7; a weak D match, TRBD1 (6 bases). Deletions cut 0 bases from V and 0 bases from J, with 6 bases between. CDR1 ENHRY and CDR2 SYGVKD come from the germline V gene. This CDR3 comprises 14 residues. The CDR3 here is CAISESDSSYEQYF. CDR3 sequence (DNA): TGTGCCATCAGTGAGTCGGACAGCTCCTACGAGCAGTACTTC.

In this sample, this clonotype turned up a few times. The chain carries TRBV7-9 and TRBJ2-5; tentative D call: TRBD2 (5 bases). The CDR3 sequence is 14 residues long. The V gene lost 5 bases and the J gene lost 3 bases, with 13 bases spanning the gap. CDR1 and CDR2 (germline): SEHNR, FQNEAQ (reference sequence). The CDR3 DNA follows: TGTGCCAGCAGCCCGGGAAGTTGGGAAGAGACCCAGTACTTC. Residues: CASSPGSWEETQYF.

The chain carries TRBV4-3 and TRBJ1-1; D is ambiguous. Germline V lookup: CDR1 LGHNA, CDR2 YSLEER. V was clipped by 4 bases and J by 4 bases, with 13 bases between them. The CDR3 is 14 residues long. CDR3 residues: CASSLQPLGTEAFF. The CDR3 DNA follows: TGCGCCAGCAGCCTCCAGCCCTTGGGCACTGAAGCTTTCTTT.

This clonotype was recorded a few times. The chain uses TRBV5-1 and TRBJ2-2, with TRBD1 matching 9 bases. CDR3 length: 15 residues. The germline CDR1 and CDR2 sequences are SGHRS and YFSETQ. V was clipped by 4 bases and J by 5 bases; unmatched bases: 6. The CDR3 DNA sequence: TGCGCCAGCAGCCCCCAGGGACAGGGAACCGGGGAGCTGTTTTTT. Amino acids: CASSPQGQGTGELFF. Combining the CDR3 with reference TRBV5-1 and TRBJ2-2 gives the whole variable domain KAGVTQTPRYLIKTRGQQVTLSCSPISGHRSVSWYQQTPGQGLQFLFEYFSETQRNKGNFPGRFSGRQFSNSRSEMNVSTLELGDSALYLCASSPQGQGTGELFFGEGSRLTVL.

V is TRBV27 and J is TRBJ2-6; D is unresolved. This CDR3 comprises 16 residues. Germline V gene data show CDR1 as MNHEY and CDR2 as SMNVEV (reference sequence). V lost 5 bases and J 0 bases, leaving 11 bases between the germline ends. CDR3 residues: CASSLWWSSGANVLTF. CDR3 bases: TGTGCCAGCAGTCTCTGGTGGAGCTCTGGGGCCAACGTCCTGACTTTC.

This clonotype was seen many times. The CDR3 nucleotides read TGTGCCATCAGTGAGGGACAGGGAAGGACCGGGGAGCTGTTTTTT. This translates into CAISEGQGRTGELFF. The chain couples TRBV10-3 to TRBJ2-2; the match to TRBD1 covers 8 bases. The CDR3 has 15 residues. Germline values: CDR1 ENHRY, CDR2 SYGVKD. The V and J ends lost 2 bases and 5 bases, in that order; junction bases with no gene match: 4.

This clonotype was detected only a few times. This sequence joins TRBV7-8 and TRBJ1-1, with D possibly matching TRBD1 (5 bases). Germline-derived CDR1 and CDR2 are SGHVS and FQNEAQ. The CDR3 extends over 13 amino acids. With 1 base removed from V and 7 bases from J, the gap between germline ends came to 10 bases. CDR3: CASSLGLGGEAFF. In DNA form, the CDR3 reads TGTGCCAGCAGCTTAGGTTTGGGGGGTGAAGCTTTCTTT.

This chain joins TRBV24-1 and TRBJ2-1; weak D call: TRBD1 (5 bases). This CDR3 spans 15 amino acids. Germline V gene sequence: CDR1 KGHDR, CDR2 SFDVKD. Trimming left V 10 bases short and J 4 bases short, with 19 bases between. DNA for the CDR3: TGTGCCACACAGACGGGTCCATCAGGGTACAATGAGCAGTTCTTC. Residues: CATQTGPSGYNEQFF.

The chain is built from TRBV6-6 and TRBJ1-1; D gene uncertain. The V gene's germline CDR1 is MNHNY and CDR2 SVGAGI (reference sequence). Trimming took 2 bases from V and 7 from J, leaving 5 bases between them. The CDR3 covers 11 residues. In DNA form, the CDR3 reads TGTGCCAGCAGTTACACGAATGAAGCTTTCTTT. This codes for CASSYTNEAFF.

This clonotype was recorded at least ten times. This CDR3 is CASSLSIQETQYF. CDR3 DNA sequence: TGTGCCAGCAGCTTATCTATACAAGAGACCCAGTACTTC. The genes are TRBV7-9 and TRBJ2-5; D unresolved. CDR1 and CDR2 (germline): SEHNR, FQNEAQ (reference sequence). The V end lost 2 bases, the J end lost 2 bases, and 6 bases lay between the germline ends. This CDR3 comprises 13 residues.

The chain is built from TRBV12-3 or TRBV12-4 and TRBJ2-3; D call uncertain. CDR3 size: 14 residues. The V end was cut by 8 bases, the J end by 8 bases, with 20 bases between. The CDR3 DNA follows: TGTGCCAGCTGGGAAAGGCCCCTTAAGGGTACGCAGTATTTT. Encoded protein: CASWERPLKGTQYF.

The table lists this clonotype with a few counts. V and J are TRBV7-2 and TRBJ2-2; D might be TRBD2 (6 bases). The CDR3 totals 15 residues. Between the trimmed V and J ends, which lost 0 bases and 5 bases, there was a span of 10 bases. Per germline, CDR1 SGHTA and CDR2 FQGNSA. The CDR3 loop is CASSLATGGTGELFF. CDR3 nucleotide sequence: TGTGCCAGCAGCTTAGCTACAGGAGGGACCGGGGAGCTGTTTTTT.

The V gene is TRBV5-1, the J gene TRBJ2-3; no firm D call. V lost 0 bases and J lost 6, with 14 bases in between. The germline gives CDR1 SGHRS, CDR2 YFSETQ. CDR3 length: 15 amino acids. This chain's CDR3 is CASSLGYGLVDTQYF. CDR3 DNA: TGCGCCAGCAGCTTGGGGTATGGATTAGTGGATACGCAGTATTTT.

This clonotype was detected only a few times. The chain couples TRBV6-6 to TRBJ2-7, with D possibly being TRBD1 (6 bases). The V and J ends lost 2 bases and 8 bases respectively, with 10 bases between them. Per germline, CDR1 MNHNY and CDR2 SVGAGI (reference sequence). This CDR3 has 12 amino acids. DNA of the CDR3: TGTGCCAGCAGTTACGGACAGAACAAGCAGTACTTC. Translating gives CASSYGQNKQYF.

The chain has TRBV5-1 and TRBJ1-4; D is unresolved. The CDR3 contains 16 residues. CDR1 and CDR2 from the germline V gene are SGHRS and YFSETQ. V gave up 2 bases and J gave up 3 bases, with 14 bases separating them. DNA for the CDR3: TGCGCCAGCAGCTTAAGCCCTCGGGGAGCTAATGAAAAACTGTTTTTT. This encodes CASSLSPRGANEKLFF. Together with reference TRBV5-1 and TRBJ1-4, the CDR3 gives the full variable domain: KAGVTQTPRYLIKTRGQQVTLSCSPISGHRSVSWYQQTPGQGLQFLFEYFSETQRNKGNFPGRFSGRQFSNSRSEMNVSTLELGDSALYLCASSLSPRGANEKLFFGSGTQLSVL.

J is TRBJ2-1 and V is TRBV6-1; D not certain. Germline V gene lookup returns CDR1 MNHNS and CDR2 SASEGT. Trimming stripped 0 bases from V and 8 bases from J, with 5 bases between. This CDR3 is built from 12 residues. The DNA of the CDR3 is TGTGCCAGCAGTGAAGCCCCCGATGAGCAGTTCTTC. Residues: CASSEAPDEQFF.

The V and J genes are TRBV6-5 and TRBJ2-2, with D possibly being TRBD1 or TRBD2 (6 bases each). The CDR3 extends over 16 amino acids. Germline values: CDR1 MNHEY, CDR2 SVGAGI. The V end was cut by 5 bases, the J end by 4 bases, with 17 bases between. Here the CDR3 reads CASSDTGGPGTGELFF. The CDR3 DNA sequence: TGTGCCAGCAGTGACACTGGGGGGCCTGGCACCGGGGAGCTGTTTTTT.

This clonotype was detected a few times. The rearrangement uses TRBV20-1 and TRBJ1-6; unclear D gene. Trimming took 4 bases from V and 8 from J, leaving 15 bases between them. This CDR3 region has 14 residues. Germline values: CDR1 DFQATT, CDR2 SNEGSKA (reference sequence). The CDR3: CSATVRDGYSPLHF. In DNA, the CDR3 is TGCAGTGCTACGGTGCGTGACGGGTATTCACCCCTCCACTTT.

V is TRBV5-1 and J is TRBJ2-6; D may be TRBD1 (5 bases). The CDR3 is made up of 18 amino acids. The germline V and J ends were trimmed by 2 bases and 0 bases, with 15 bases remaining between them. Germline CDR1 reads SGHRS; CDR2 reads YFSETQ. The DNA for the CDR3 is TGCGCCAGCAGCTTCCCCCAGGGATCATACTCTGGGGCCAACGTCCTGACTTTC. It codes for CASSFPQGSYSGANVLTF.

Ten or more counts support this clonotype. The V and J genes are TRBV3-1 and TRBJ2-1, with 7 bases that match TRBD1. The CDR3 contains 14 residues. From germline, CDR1 is LGHDT and CDR2 YNNKEL (reference sequence). V gave up 8 bases and J gave up 2 bases; unmatched junction bases: 6. CDR3 sequence (DNA): TGTGCCAGCCAACAGGGGACACCCTACAATGAGCAGTTCTTC. Translated: CASQQGTPYNEQFF.